This T cell receptor (beta chain) was sequenced for a study of CD8+ T cells in alopecia areata. At the level of the study: Percentage of affected scalp area was the basis on which treated patients' severity was scored.

cDNA reverse transcribed from extracted RNA served as the sequencing template. Assay: immunoSEQ multiplex PCR; the TCRdb copy retains only in-frame clones and omits some. The sample holds roughly 200,000 clones; approximately 56% are singletons and the top ten take less than 3.5%. Trimming pared 2 bases from V and 2 bases from J, leaving 10 bases between. CDR3 size: 15 residues. The treatment is: oral pan-JAK inhibitor, 5-10 mg twice daily. This clone came up once. Sequenced material: CD4+ T cells sorted from blood, taken at week 4, from a patient treated with tofacitinib. The chain uses TRBV23-1 and TRBJ1-5; maybe TRBD1 (6 bases). TRBV23-1 has ORF status, its function being uncertain. This sequence originates from a human donor with alopecia areata. CDR3 amino acids: CASSQGRGGNQPQHF. CDR3 in DNA: TGCGCCAGCAGTCAAGGCAGGGGAGGCAATCAGCCCCAGCATTTT.